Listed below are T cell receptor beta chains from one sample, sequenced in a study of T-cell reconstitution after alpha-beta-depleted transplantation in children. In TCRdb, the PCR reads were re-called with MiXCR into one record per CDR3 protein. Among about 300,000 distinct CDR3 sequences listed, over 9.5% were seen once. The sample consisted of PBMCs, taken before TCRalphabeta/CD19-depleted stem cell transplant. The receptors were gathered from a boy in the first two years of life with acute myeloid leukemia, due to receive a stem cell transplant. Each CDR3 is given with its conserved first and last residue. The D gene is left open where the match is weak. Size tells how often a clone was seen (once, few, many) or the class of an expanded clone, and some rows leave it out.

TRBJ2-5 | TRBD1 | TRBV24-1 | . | TGTGCCACCAGTGACCGGGACAGTTTACCAGAGACCCAGTACTTC | CATSDRDSLPETQYF
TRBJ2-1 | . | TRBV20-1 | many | TGCAGTGCCGAACTAGGGAATGAGCAGTTCTTC | CSAELGNEQFF
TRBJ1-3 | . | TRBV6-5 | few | TGTGCCAGCAGTTATGGGAGGCGCTCTGGAAACACCATATATTTT | CASSYGRRSGNTIYF
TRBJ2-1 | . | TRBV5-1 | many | TGCGCCAGCAGCTTGGACAGTTTTGCCTACAATGAGCAGTTCTTC | CASSLDSFAYNEQFF
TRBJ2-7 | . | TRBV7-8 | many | TGTGCCAGCAGCTTAGAGGAGTTCTCCTACGAGCAGTACTTC | CASSLEEFSYEQYF
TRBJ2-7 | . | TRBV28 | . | TGTGCCAGCAGTTTTAGCCAATCCTACGAGCAGTACTTC | CASSFSQSYEQYF
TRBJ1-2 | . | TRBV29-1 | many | TGCAGCGTTGTTCAGGGTTCCTATGGCTACACCTTC | CSVVQGSYGYTF
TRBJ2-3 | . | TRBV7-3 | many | TGTGCCAGCAGCGCCTTTAAAGATACGCAGTATTTT | CASSAFKDTQYF
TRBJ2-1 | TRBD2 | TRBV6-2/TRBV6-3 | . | TGTGCCAGCAGTTACTCGGCTAGCGGGATCAATGAGCAGTTCTTC | CASSYSASGINEQFF
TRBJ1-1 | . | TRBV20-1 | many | TGCAGTGCTAGGCTTAACACTGAAGCTTTCTTT | CSARLNTEAFF
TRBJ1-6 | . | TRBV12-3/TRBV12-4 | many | TGTGCCAGCAGTTCGGCAGCCTATAATTCACCCCTCCACTTT | CASSSAAYNSPLHF
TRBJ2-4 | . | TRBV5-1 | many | TGCGCCAGCAGCACAGGGAACATTCAGTACTTC | CASSTGNIQYF
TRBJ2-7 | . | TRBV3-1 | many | TGTGCCAGCAGCCTCCACTGGAGCTCCTACGAGCAGTACTTC | CASSLHWSSYEQYF
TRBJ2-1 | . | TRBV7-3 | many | TGTGCCAGCAGCTTAGGTGGGGTGGGGACCTACAATGAGCAGTTCTTC | CASSLGGVGTYNEQFF
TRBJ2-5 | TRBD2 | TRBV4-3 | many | TGCGCCAGCAGCCAAGATCGGACTAGCGGGAGAGAGGAGACCCAGTACTTC | CASSQDRTSGREETQYF
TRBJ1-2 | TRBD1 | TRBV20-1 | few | TGCAGTGCTAGAGAGGGGGGCAGGGGGAACTATGGCTACACCTTC | CSAREGGRGNYGYTF
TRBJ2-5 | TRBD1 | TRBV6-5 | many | TGTGCCAGCAGTTACCTACCGACAGGGGGGATAGAGACCCAGTACTTC | CASSYLPTGGIETQYF
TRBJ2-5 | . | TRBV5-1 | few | TGCGCCAGCAGCCAGACCCAGTACTTC | CASSQTQYF
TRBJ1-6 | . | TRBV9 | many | TGTGCCAGCAGCGTAGCAGGGCTGGCTTCACCCCTCCACTTT | CASSVAGLASPLHF
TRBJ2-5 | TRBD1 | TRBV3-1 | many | TGTGCCAGCAGCCAGGCGACAGGGGGCCAAGAGACCCAGTACTTC | CASSQATGGQETQYF
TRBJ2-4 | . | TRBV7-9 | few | TGTGCCAGCAGCTTAGAGGGCAGCATTCAGTACTTC | CASSLEGSIQYF
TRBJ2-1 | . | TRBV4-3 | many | TGCGCCAGCAGCCAAGGAACAGGCGCAAGCTCCTACAATGAGCAGTTCTTC | CASSQGTGASSYNEQFF
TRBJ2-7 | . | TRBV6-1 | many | TGTGCCAGCAGTCATAGAACCGGATCCTACGAGCAGTACTTC | CASSHRTGSYEQYF
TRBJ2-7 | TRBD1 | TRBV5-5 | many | TGTGCCAGCAGCTTGGCCCCGGACAGGTTCGAGCAGTACTTC | CASSLAPDRFEQYF
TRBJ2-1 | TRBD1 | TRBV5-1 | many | TGCGCCAGCAGCTTGGGAGGGGGCAGCCACAATGAGCAGTTCTTC | CASSLGGGSHNEQFF
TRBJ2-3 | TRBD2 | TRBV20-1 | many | TGCAGTGCTAGAGATATAGTGCTAGCGGGGGGTAACACAGATACGCAGTATTTT | CSARDIVLAGGNTDTQYF
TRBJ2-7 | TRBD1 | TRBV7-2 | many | TGTGCCAGCAGCTTATCTCTGGACAGGGCTCCCTACGAGCAGTACTTC | CASSLSLDRAPYEQYF
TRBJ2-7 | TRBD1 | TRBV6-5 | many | TGTGCCAGCAGTACCACCGGGACAGGTACCTACGAGCAGTACTTC | CASSTTGTGTYEQYF
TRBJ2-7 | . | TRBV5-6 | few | TGTGCCAGCAGCTTGATCCTAAGGGGCCACGAGCAGTACTTC | CASSLILRGHEQYF
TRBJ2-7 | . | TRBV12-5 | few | TGTGCTAGTGGTTTGTGGTTCCGTAGGCGCCTAGCTTCTTTCTACGAGCAGTACTTC | CASGLWFRRRLASFYEQYF
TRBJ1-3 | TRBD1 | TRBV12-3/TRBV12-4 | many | TGTGCCAGCAGTCCCCGACAGGGAGGAGTGTCCGGAAACACCATATATTTT | CASSPRQGGVSGNTIYF
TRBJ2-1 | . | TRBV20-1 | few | TGCAGTGCCCGGTCCAATGAGCAGTTCTTC | CSARSNEQFF
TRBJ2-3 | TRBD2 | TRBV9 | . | TGTGCCAGCAGCGACTCACCCCTAGCGGGAGGAACAGATACGCAGTATTTT | CASSDSPLAGGTDTQYF
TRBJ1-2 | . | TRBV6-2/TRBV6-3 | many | TGTGCCAGCAGCAGGGGCGGCGGCTACACCTTC | CASSRGGGYTF
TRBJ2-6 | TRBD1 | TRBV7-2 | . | TGTGCCAGCAGCCGCCAACAGGGGGGCGGGGCCAACGTCCTGACTTTC | CASSRQQGGGANVLTF
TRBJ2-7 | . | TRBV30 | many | TGTGCCTGGAGTGTAGCGCAGGGGATCACCTACGAGCAGTACTTC | CAWSVAQGITYEQYF
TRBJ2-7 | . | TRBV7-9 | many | TGTGCCAGCAGCTTAGAGTGGGGGGACGAGCAGTACTTC | CASSLEWGDEQYF
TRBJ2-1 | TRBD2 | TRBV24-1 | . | TGTGCCACCAGTGGGGGGGGAGGGGCCTACAATGAGCAGTTCTTC | CATSGGGGAYNEQFF
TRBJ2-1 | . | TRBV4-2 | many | TGTGCCAGCAGCCAACTATTCTACAATGAGCAGTTCTTC | CASSQLFYNEQFF
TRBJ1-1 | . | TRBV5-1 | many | TGCGCCAGCAGCGCATCTCAGGGCACTGAAGCTTTCTTT | CASSASQGTEAFF
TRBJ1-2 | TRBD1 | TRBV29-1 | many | TGCAGCGTTCCCGGGACAGTCAACTATGGCTACACCTTC | CSVPGTVNYGYTF
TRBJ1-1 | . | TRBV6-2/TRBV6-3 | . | TGTGCCAGCAGTTACCCGGGACGGAAGAACACTGAAGCTTTCTTT | CASSYPGRKNTEAFF
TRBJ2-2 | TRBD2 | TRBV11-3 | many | TGTGCCAGCAGCTCGGGACTAGCGGGGGGTCCGAACACCGGGGAGCTGTTTTTT | CASSSGLAGGPNTGELFF
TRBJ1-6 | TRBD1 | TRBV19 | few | TGTGCCAGTAGTCGTCCCGGGACAGCCCTGGCCCTCCACTTT | CASSRPGTALALHF
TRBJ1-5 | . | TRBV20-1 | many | TGCAGTGCTAGAGAGTGGGGGGCTAGCAATCAGCCCCAGCATTTT | CSAREWGASNQPQHF
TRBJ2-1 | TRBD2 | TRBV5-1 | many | TGCGCCAGCAGCGTGACTAGCGGGGGCTATGAGCAGTTCTTC | CASSVTSGGYEQFF
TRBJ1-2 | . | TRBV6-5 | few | TGTGCCAGCAGTCCACCCTCGAGCAGGGCGGGCTACACCTTC | CASSPPSSRAGYTF
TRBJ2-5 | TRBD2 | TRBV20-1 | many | TGCAGTGCTGGGGCTAGCGGGCTAATAGAGACCCAGTACTTC | CSAGASGLIETQYF
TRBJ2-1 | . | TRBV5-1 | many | TGCGCCAGCAGTTCAGGGGGGAGCTCCTACAATGAGCAGTTCTTC | CASSSGGSSYNEQFF
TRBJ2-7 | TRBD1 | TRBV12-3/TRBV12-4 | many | TGTGCCAGCAGTCGCGCCCGGGACAGGGGGCCCTACGAGCAGTACTTC | CASSRARDRGPYEQYF
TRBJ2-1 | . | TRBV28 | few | TGTGCCAGCAAGGAGCAAACCCATGAGCAGTTCTTC | CASKEQTHEQFF
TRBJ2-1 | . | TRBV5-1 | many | TGCGCCAGCAGCTTCGTTAGGGGGGGCGGGAATGAGCAGTTCTTC | CASSFVRGGGNEQFF
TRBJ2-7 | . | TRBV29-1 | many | TGCAGCGTTTCGACAGGAAGTAACGAGCAGTACTTC | CSVSTGSNEQYF